These T cell receptor beta chains were read from a single sample in a study of T cell repertoires and HLA-DP antigens. The table came from immunoSEQ multiplex PCR; TCRdb's copy has only in-frame clones and leaves some out. Here the sample spans over 100,000 clones, about 91% being singletons. Their antigens remain unidentified. Sequencing used CD4+ T cells from PBMCs. The receptor set was obtained from a woman between 18 and 30 years old in good health and CMV-seronegative. The CDR3 runs from the conserved cysteine through the conserved F or W. A D gene is named only where the DNA matches it firmly. Where a row states a size, it is once, few, many or the class of an expanded clone; other rows omit it.

clone size: NA; J gene: TRBJ2-1; D gene: NA; CDR3 length: 15; V gene: TRBV7-3; CDR3 protein: CASSLRVASYNEQFF; CDR3 DNA: TGTGCCAGCAGCTTAAGGGTCGCTAGCTACAATGAGCAGTTCTTC
clone size: few; J gene: TRBJ1-1; D gene: TRBD1; CDR3 length: 11; V gene: TRBV2; CDR3 protein: CASSRDSEAFF; CDR3 DNA: TGTGCCAGCAGTCGGGACAGTGAAGCTTTCTTT
clone size: NA; J gene: TRBJ2-2; D gene: TRBD1; CDR3 length: 15; V gene: TRBV11-3; CDR3 protein: CASSARTGLIGELFF; CDR3 DNA: TGTGCCAGCAGCGCCCGGACAGGCCTAATCGGGGAGCTGTTTTTT
clone size: NA; J gene: TRBJ1-2; D gene: TRBD1; CDR3 length: 15; V gene: TRBV18; CDR3 protein: CASSPPGQGFHGYTF; CDR3 DNA: TGTGCCAGCTCACCACCGGGACAGGGGTTCCATGGCTACACCTTC
clone size: once; J gene: TRBJ2-3; D gene: NA; CDR3 length: 14; V gene: TRBV9; CDR3 protein: CASSLGEATDTQYF; CDR3 DNA: TGTGCCAGCAGCCTCGGGGAGGCGACAGATACGCAGTATTTT
clone size: NA; J gene: TRBJ1-1; D gene: NA; CDR3 length: 12; V gene: TRBV28; CDR3 protein: CASRTSPLPAFF; CDR3 DNA: TGTGCCAGCAGAACCTCCCCTTTACCTGCTTTCTTT
clone size: NA; J gene: TRBJ2-1; D gene: TRBD1; CDR3 length: 15; V gene: TRBV10-3; CDR3 protein: CAISAGTGVPHEQFF; CDR3 DNA: TGTGCCATCAGCGCCGGGACAGGGGTGCCCCATGAGCAGTTCTTC
clone size: NA; J gene: TRBJ2-1; D gene: TRBD1; CDR3 length: 15; V gene: TRBV29-1; CDR3 protein: CSVDLKAGGYNEQFF; CDR3 DNA: TGCAGCGTTGATCTAAAGGCAGGGGGCTACAATGAGCAGTTCTTC
clone size: NA; J gene: TRBJ2-7; D gene: NA; CDR3 length: 16; V gene: TRBV4-1; CDR3 protein: CASRGVGGTGLYEQYF; CDR3 DNA: TGCGCCAGCAGAGGGGTGGGGGGGACAGGTCTCTACGAGCAGTACTTC
clone size: NA; J gene: TRBJ1-3; D gene: NA; CDR3 length: 15; V gene: TRBV6-5; CDR3 protein: CASRRGQISGNTIYF; CDR3 DNA: TGTGCCAGCAGGCGAGGACAAATCTCTGGAAACACCATATATTTT
clone size: NA; J gene: TRBJ1-2; D gene: NA; CDR3 length: 11; V gene: TRBV25-1; CDR3 protein: CASFFNYGYTF; CDR3 DNA: TGTGCCAGTTTTTTTAACTATGGCTACACCTTC
clone size: NA; J gene: TRBJ2-7; D gene: NA; CDR3 length: 16; V gene: TRBV11-2; CDR3 protein: CASRKLRSRGSYEQYF; CDR3 DNA: TGTGCCAGCAGGAAGCTTAGGAGCCGGGGTTCCTACGAGCAGTACTTC
clone size: NA; J gene: TRBJ2-2; D gene: NA; CDR3 length: 15; V gene: TRBV4-3; CDR3 protein: CASSQDATYTGELFF; CDR3 DNA: TGCGCCAGCAGCCAAGATGCTACTTACACCGGGGAGCTGTTTTTT
clone size: NA; J gene: TRBJ1-2; D gene: NA; CDR3 length: 13; V gene: TRBV15; CDR3 protein: CATSRDQNYGYTF; CDR3 DNA: TGTGCCACCAGCAGAGACCAGAACTATGGCTACACCTTC
clone size: few; J gene: TRBJ2-2; D gene: NA; CDR3 length: 15; V gene: TRBV2; CDR3 protein: CASHFGDTKTGELFF; CDR3 DNA: TGTGCCAGTCACTTCGGGGACACTAAAACCGGGGAGCTGTTTTTT
clone size: NA; J gene: TRBJ2-2; D gene: TRBD2; CDR3 length: 13; V gene: TRBV5-1; CDR3 protein: CASSPRGAGELFF; CDR3 DNA: TGCGCCAGCAGCCCCCGGGGGGCCGGGGAGCTGTTTTTT
clone size: NA; J gene: TRBJ1-2; D gene: NA; CDR3 length: 16; V gene: TRBV4-3; CDR3 protein: CASSQDRSRAPYGYTF; CDR3 DNA: TGCGCCAGCAGCCAAGATCGATCCAGGGCCCCCTATGGCTACACCTTC
clone size: NA; J gene: TRBJ2-3; D gene: NA; CDR3 length: 13; V gene: TRBV18; CDR3 protein: CASSGITTDTQYF; CDR3 DNA: TGTGCCAGCTCTGGGATCACCACAGATACGCAGTATTTT
clone size: once; J gene: TRBJ1-1; D gene: TRBD1; CDR3 length: 16; V gene: TRBV4-2; CDR3 protein: CASSQRQGRGNTEAFF; CDR3 DNA: TGTGCCAGCAGCCAAAGACAGGGTAGGGGGAACACTGAAGCTTTCTTT